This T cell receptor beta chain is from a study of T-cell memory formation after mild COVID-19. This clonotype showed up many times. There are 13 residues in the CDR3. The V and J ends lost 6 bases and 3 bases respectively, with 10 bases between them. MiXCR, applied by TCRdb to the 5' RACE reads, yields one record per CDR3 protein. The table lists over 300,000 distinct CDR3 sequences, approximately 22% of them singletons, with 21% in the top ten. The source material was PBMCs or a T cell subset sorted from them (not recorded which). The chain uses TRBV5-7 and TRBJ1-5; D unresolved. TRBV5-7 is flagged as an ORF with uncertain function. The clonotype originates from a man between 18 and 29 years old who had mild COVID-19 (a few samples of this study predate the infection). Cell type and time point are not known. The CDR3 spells CASNIGVNQPQHF. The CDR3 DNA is TGTGCCAGCAACATCGGGGTCAATCAGCCCCAGCATTTT.